The subject of this entry is one TCR beta chain. Its cognate antigen is unknown. Patients were diagnosed from clinical symptoms, serum thyroxine, TRAb, thyroid ultrasound and orbital computed tomography. The PBMCs had their origin in 10 ml of fresh peripheral blood. Investigators amplified TCR beta CDR3 regions from RNA transcripts. An opening RT-PCR round employed HTBI primers and preceded a second-round multiplex PCR. From the multiplex PCR reads, TCRdb called clonotypes with MiXCR, one entry per CDR3 protein. The sample lists hundreds of thousands of distinct CDR3 sequences; about 40% were seen once. The sample is drawn from a study of Graves' ophthalmopathy and Graves' hyperthyroidism. General study results and limits: The majority of expanded thyroid clonotypes above 0.001 frequency also occurred in blood. The model's prediction of ophthalmopathy progression had 70.59% sensitivity and 72% to 80% specificity.

This receptor was obtained from an adult man with Graves' ophthalmopathy. Material for sequencing was peripheral blood.

The CDR3 coding sequence is TGTGCCAGCTCACCATCGGCAGCGGGGGAGACCCAGTACTTC. Translation: CASSPSAAGETQYF. V is TRBV2 and J is TRBJ2-5; TRBD2 aligns across 7 bases. Germline CDR1 and CDR2: SNHLY and FYNNEI. CDR3 length equals 14 residues. Losses at the gene ends were 8 bases for V and 5 bases for J; bases not matched to a gene: 11.